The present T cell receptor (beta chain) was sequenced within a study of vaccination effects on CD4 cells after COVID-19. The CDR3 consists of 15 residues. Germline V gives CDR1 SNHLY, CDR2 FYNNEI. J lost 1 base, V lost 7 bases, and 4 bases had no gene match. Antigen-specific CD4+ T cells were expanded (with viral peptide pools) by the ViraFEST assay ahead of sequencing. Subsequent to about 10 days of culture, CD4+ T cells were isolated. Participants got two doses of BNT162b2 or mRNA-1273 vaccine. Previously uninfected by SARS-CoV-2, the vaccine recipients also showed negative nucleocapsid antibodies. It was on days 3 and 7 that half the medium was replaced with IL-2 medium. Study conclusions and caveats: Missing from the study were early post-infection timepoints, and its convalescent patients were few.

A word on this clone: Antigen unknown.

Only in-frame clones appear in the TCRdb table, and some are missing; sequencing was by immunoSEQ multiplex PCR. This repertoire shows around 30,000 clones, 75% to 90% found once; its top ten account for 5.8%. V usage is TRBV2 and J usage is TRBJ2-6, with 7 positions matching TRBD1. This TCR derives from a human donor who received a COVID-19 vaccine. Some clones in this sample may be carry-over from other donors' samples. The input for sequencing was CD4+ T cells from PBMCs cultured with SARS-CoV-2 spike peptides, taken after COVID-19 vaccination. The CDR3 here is CASTPDRSGANVLTF. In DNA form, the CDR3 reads TGTGCCAGCACTCCGGACAGGTCTGGGGCCAACGTCCTGACTTTC.